The 30 T cell receptor beta chains given below trace back to one sample, sequenced in a study of blood T cell repertoires in COVID-19 (TCRdb year 2020). Libraries were constructed by the immunoSEQ multiplex PCR assay. TCRdb carries this immuneACCESS record with in-frame sequences only. Its versions omit some clonotypes, under half of them owing to an unresolved V gene in the studies checked, with the rest unexplained. Recorded for this sample are some 64,000 clones; 70% to 80% of them occurred a single time. The top ten clonotypes cover around a sixth of the sample. The sequenced material came from peripheral blood. The receptors were sampled from a man between 60 and 75 years old with acute or convalescent COVID-19.

The chain is built from TRBV24-1 and TRBJ2-2, with 9 bases lining up with TRBD1. CDR1 is KGHDR, CDR2 SFDVKD, per germline. Trimming removed 10 bases from V and 1 base from J; junction bases left unmatched: 0. The CDR3 spans 13 residues. In nucleotides, the CDR3 is TGTGCCACGGGACAGGGGAACACCGGGGAGCTGTTTTTT. It translates to CATGQGNTGELFF.

This clone appeared a few times. CDR3: CASSLRHNQPQHF. The CDR3 nucleotides read TGTGCCAGCAGCTTGCGACACAATCAGCCCCAGCATTTT. This chain joins TRBV5-6 and TRBJ1-5; D unresolved. The length of the CDR3 is 13 residues. Germline V gives CDR1 SGHDT, CDR2 YYEEEE. The V end was cut by 1 base, the J end by 3 bases, with 5 bases between.

The J gene is TRBJ2-2, the V gene TRBV28; weak D call: TRBD2 (6 bases). The CDR3 totals 14 residues. The germline V and J ends were trimmed by 7 bases and 0 bases, with 9 bases remaining between them. Germline loops: CDR1 MDHEN, CDR2 SYDVKM. This chain's CDR3 is CASNSGSNTGELFF. DNA of the CDR3: TGTGCCAGCAATAGCGGATCGAACACCGGGGAGCTGTTTTTT.

This chain's CDR3 is CASSQDPTGAVNGYTF. The CDR3 DNA is TGCGCCAGCAGCCAAGACCCCACAGGAGCTGTCAATGGCTACACCTTC. V is TRBV4-1 and J is TRBJ1-2; D is perhaps TRBD1 (5 bases). The V gene's germline CDR1 is MGHRA and CDR2 YSYEKL. The CDR3 is 16 residues long. Deletions cut 0 bases from V and 6 bases from J, with 17 bases between.

V usage is TRBV25-1 and J usage is TRBJ1-5; the D gene is possibly TRBD1 (5 bases). The length of the CDR3 is 14 residues. V gave up 6 bases and J gave up 4 bases, with 13 bases separating them. CDR1 and CDR2 from the germline V gene are MGHDK and SYGVNS. CDR3 DNA: TGTGCCAGCAGCCCCCCGGGGGGAAATCAGCCCCAGCATTTT. This codes for CASSPPGGNQPQHF.

This chain joins TRBV19 and TRBJ2-7; 8 nucleotides agree with TRBD1. CDR3 length: 15 residues. Trimming removed 0 bases from V and 2 bases from J; junction bases left unmatched: 3. The germline gives CDR1 LNHDA, CDR2 SQIVND (reference sequence). The CDR3 sequence is CASSIEDRAPYEQYF. CDR3 DNA: TGTGCCAGTAGTATAGAGGACAGGGCCCCCTACGAGCAGTACTTC. The full variable domain, its missing parts supplied by reference TRBV19 and TRBJ2-7, is DGGITQSPKYLFRKEGQNVTLSCEQNLNHDAMYWYRQDPGQGLRLIYYSQIVNDFQKGDIAEGYSVSREKKESFPLTVTSAQKNPTAFYLCASSIEDRAPYEQYFGPGTRLTVT.

This clone was recorded at least ten times. The chain links TRBV9 to TRBJ2-3; D gene unclear. Per the germline V gene, CDR1 is SGDLS and CDR2 is YYNGEE. Trimming took off 4 bases at V and 5 bases at J, with 11 bases between the two ends. The CDR3 spans 13 residues. CDR3 in DNA: TGTGCCAGCAGCCTCCAGATTGGAGATACGCAGTATTTT. As protein: CASSLQIGDTQYF.

The rearrangement joins TRBV5-1 to TRBJ2-7, with 8 bases lining up with TRBD1. Germline-derived CDR1 and CDR2 are SGHRS and YFSETQ. The junction had 7 bases not matched to a gene; V was cut back by 1 base and J by 7 bases. This CDR3 spans 14 amino acids. The CDR3 region is CASSLSQGALEQYF. The CDR3 nucleotides read TGCGCCAGCAGCTTGAGTCAGGGGGCGCTTGAGCAGTACTTC. Combining the CDR3 with reference TRBV5-1 and TRBJ2-7 gives the whole variable domain KAGVTQTPRYLIKTRGQQVTLSCSPISGHRSVSWYQQTPGQGLQFLFEYFSETQRNKGNFPGRFSGRQFSNSRSEMNVSTLELGDSALYLCASSLSQGALEQYFGPGTRLTVT.

DNA of the CDR3: TGTGCCTGGAGTACTTCCGGGACACTCGGCTACACCTTC. Protein product: CAWSTSGTLGYTF. The chain is built from TRBV30 and TRBJ1-2; possibly TRBD1 for D (6 bases). CDR1 and CDR2 from the germline V gene are GTSNPN and SVGIG (reference sequence). The V end lost 2 bases, the J end lost 8 bases, and 15 bases lay between the germline ends. There are 13 residues in the CDR3.

This clone occurred a few times. The V call is TRBV11-3, the J call TRBJ1-1, with D uncertain. The CDR3 has 12 residues. Between the trimmed V and J ends, which lost 5 bases and 8 bases, there was a span of 12 bases. The germline V gene has CDR1 SGHNT and CDR2 YENEEA. The CDR3 region is CASSMGGKEAFF. For the CDR3, the DNA is TGTGCCAGCAGCATGGGAGGGAAGGAAGCTTTCTTT.

The chain's CDR3 is CASSLEGQGRSGNTIYF. Here the CDR3 DNA reads TGTGCCAGCAGCTTGGAAGGACAGGGGAGATCTGGAAACACCATATATTTT. This rearrangement joins TRBV5-4 to TRBJ1-3; 9 bases match TRBD1. This CDR3 has 17 amino acids. Per the germline V gene, CDR1 is SGHNT and CDR2 is YYREEE (reference sequence). The ends lost 0 bases at V and 1 base at J; junction bases unmatched: 5.

This sequence joins TRBV6-5 and TRBJ1-3, with no clear D. With 6 bases removed from V and 0 bases from J, the gap between germline ends came to 9 bases. Germline CDR1 and CDR2: MNHEY and SVGAGI. The CDR3 loop spans 14 amino acids. CDR3 sequence (DNA): TGTGCCAGCAGCCTAAGTTTCTCTGGAAACACCATATATTTT. This translates into CASSLSFSGNTIYF.

This clone was seen just once. This chain uses TRBV27 with TRBJ2-3, with D tentatively TRBD2 (6 bases). In germline, CDR1 is MNHEY, CDR2 SMNVEV (reference sequence). Trimming removed 1 base at V and 3 bases at J, with 14 bases between. CDR3 length: 16 residues. CDR3 protein: CASSLWAGRGTDTQYF. For the CDR3, the DNA is TGTGCCAGCAGTTTATGGGCAGGCCGGGGGACAGATACGCAGTATTTT.

This CDR3 is CASSPAQTLTGELFF. The CDR3 coding sequence is TGTGCCAGCTCACCAGCCCAGACTCTGACCGGGGAGCTGTTTTTT. This sequence joins TRBV18 and TRBJ2-2; D unresolved. The CDR3 is made up of 15 amino acids. Germline V lookup: CDR1 KGHSH, CDR2 LQKENI. The ends were cut back, 2 bases at V and 5 bases at J, with 12 bases in the middle.

The CDR3, as DNA: TGTGCCAGCAGCTTACAAGCGGGACTTAGTAGGAATGAGCAGTTCTTC. Amino acids: CASSLQAGLSRNEQFF. This sequence joins TRBV7-2 and TRBJ2-1, with 7 bases matching TRBD2. The CDR3 totals 16 residues. V was pared by 2 bases and J by 7 bases, with 11 bases of the junction left unmatched. Germline V gene sequence: CDR1 SGHTA, CDR2 FQGNSA.

This sequence joins TRBV5-1 and TRBJ1-1, with D tentatively TRBD1 (5 bases). This CDR3 is built from 15 residues. Trimming pared 6 bases from V and 1 base from J, leaving 16 bases between. Germline V gene lookup returns CDR1 SGHRS and CDR2 YFSETQ. CDR3 sequence reads: CASTREGVKNTEAFF. DNA for the CDR3: TGCGCCAGCACCCGTGAAGGGGTAAAGAACACTGAAGCTTTCTTT.

The CDR3 is CASSAPGTSEQYF. The CDR3 DNA follows: TGTGCCAGCAGCGCCCCCGGGACATCCGAGCAGTACTTC. The rearrangement uses TRBV9 and TRBJ2-7; the D gene is possibly TRBD1 (6 bases). V dropped 3 bases and J dropped 6 bases, with 13 bases sitting between them. This CDR3 is built from 13 residues. The germline CDR1 and CDR2 sequences are SGDLS and YYNGEE.

This clone was counted a few times. The chain recombines TRBV7-3 with TRBJ2-3; D possibly corresponds to TRBD1 (6 bases). This CDR3 region has 15 residues. Trimming left V 2 bases short and J 1 base short, with 10 bases between. Looked up from germline, CDR1 is SGHTA and CDR2 is FQGTGA. The CDR3: CASSLFRGGTDTQYF. DNA of the CDR3: TGTGCCAGCAGCTTATTCAGGGGTGGCACAGATACGCAGTATTTT.

This clone was counted between two and nine times. The chain uses TRBV29-1 and TRBJ2-1; 7 positions agree with TRBD1. CDR3 length equals 13 residues. J lost 3 bases, V lost 5 bases, and 4 bases had no gene match. Germline V gene sequence: CDR1 SQVTM, CDR2 ANQGSEA. DNA for the CDR3: TGCAGCGTTTTAGGGGACAGCTACAATGAGCAGTTCTTC. Its translation is CSVLGDSYNEQFF.

This clone was seen more than once but under ten times. V and J are TRBV24-1 and TRBJ2-6; 8 nucleotides agree with TRBD1. CDR3 length: 21 amino acids. V shed 6 bases, J shed 3 bases, and the junction held 21 bases outside the gene matches. Germline-derived CDR1 and CDR2 are KGHDR and SFDVKD. In DNA form, the CDR3 reads TGTGCCACCAGTCGATCCTCCACCATGCGACAGGGGCTAAGTGGGGCCAACGTCCTGACTTTC. This codes for CATSRSSTMRQGLSGANVLTF.

The chain has TRBV28 and TRBJ2-7; D might be TRBD2 (6 bases). Germline V CDR1 and CDR2: MDHEN, SYDVKM. The CDR3 consists of 11 residues. The germline V and J ends were trimmed by 11 bases and 5 bases, with 13 bases remaining between them. As DNA, the CDR3 is TGTGCCGGCGGGACCCCCCACGAGCAGTACTTC. Translation gives CAGGTPHEQYF.

The genes are TRBV18 and TRBJ2-1, with D unresolved. The germline V and J ends were trimmed by 6 bases and 6 bases, with 9 bases remaining between them. Looked up from germline, CDR1 is KGHSH and CDR2 is LQKENI. This CDR3 comprises 12 residues. In nucleotides, the CDR3 is TGTGCCAGCTCTCACCCGGGCAATGAGCAGTTCTTC. As protein: CASSHPGNEQFF.

The chain uses TRBV11-2 and TRBJ2-1; D is possibly TRBD1 (5 bases). Germline CDR1 is SGHAT and CDR2 is FQNNGV. Between the trimmed V and J ends, which lost 2 bases and 5 bases, there was a span of 13 bases. CDR3 size: 15 residues. The CDR3 reads CASSLKGNANNEQFF. In DNA form, the CDR3 reads TGTGCCAGCAGCTTAAAGGGGAACGCGAACAATGAGCAGTTCTTC.

DNA of the CDR3: TGTGCCAGCAGTTTATATAGGGGCTCTGGAAACACCATATATTTT. It is translated as CASSLYRGSGNTIYF. The V call is TRBV28, the J call TRBJ1-3; the D gene is possibly TRBD1 (5 bases). The CDR3 extends over 15 amino acids. CDR1 MDHEN and CDR2 SYDVKM come from the germline V gene. V was pared by 1 base and J by 0 bases, with 7 bases between.

This chain uses TRBV6-6 with TRBJ1-1; D is unclear. V was pared by 8 bases and J by 4 bases, with 5 bases between. The length of the CDR3 is 10 residues. Germline CDR1 and CDR2: MNHNY and SVGAGI (reference sequence). The CDR3 is CASVRTEAFF. CDR3 sequence (DNA): TGTGCCAGCGTCCGCACTGAAGCTTTCTTT.

This chain uses TRBV6-5 with TRBJ1-5; 7 bases are a match to TRBD1. There are 15 residues in the CDR3. With 7 bases clipped from V and 0 bases from J, the junction kept 6 bases outside the gene matches. Looked up from germline, CDR1 is MNHEY and CDR2 is SVGAGI. Written as DNA, the CDR3 is TGTGCCAGCACCTCCGGGACAGATAGCAATCAGCCCCAGCATTTT. Translation gives CASTSGTDSNQPQHF.

CDR3 bases: TGCGCCAGCAGTCCAGTAGGGGCCGACACAGATACGCAGTATTTT. Its translation is CASSPVGADTDTQYF. The V and J genes are TRBV10-1 and TRBJ2-3; TRBD1 might be the D (5 bases). This CDR3 is built from 15 residues. The V gene lost 5 bases and the J gene lost 2 bases, with 14 bases spanning the gap. Per germline, CDR1 WNHNN and CDR2 SYGVQD (reference sequence).

The chain links TRBV9 to TRBJ1-2, with D unresolved. Germline CDR1 and CDR2: SGDLS and YYNGEE. Trimming left V 4 bases short and J 3 bases short, with 10 bases between. CDR3 length equals 13 residues. This CDR3 is CASSTEGHYGYTF. The CDR3, as DNA: TGTGCCAGCAGCACTGAGGGTCACTATGGCTACACCTTC. The full variable domain, rest sourced from reference TRBV9 and TRBJ1-2, is DSGVTQTPKHLITATGQRVTLRCSPRSGDLSVYWYQQSLDQGLQFLIQYYNGEERAKGNILERFSAQQFPDLHSELNLSSLELGDSALYFCASSTEGHYGYTFGSGTRLTVV.

This clone has more than one count but fewer than ten. The chain joins TRBV4-3 to TRBJ1-6; no clear D gene. Germline V lookup: CDR1 LGHNA, CDR2 YSLEER. Between the trimmed V and J ends, which lost 1 base and 10 bases, there was a span of 5 bases. The CDR3 loop spans 12 amino acids. The CDR3 DNA follows: TGCGCCAGCAGCCAAGGGAGCTCACCCCTCCACTTT. Translating gives CASSQGSSPLHF.

This clone was observed a single time. In nucleotides, the CDR3 is TGTGCCAGCAGCTTGTCAGGTTCATCCTACGAGCAGTACTTC. Translating it yields CASSLSGSSYEQYF. The chain uses TRBV5-6 and TRBJ2-7; the D is unclear. Trimming stripped 1 base from V and 1 base from J, with 9 bases between. Per germline, CDR1 SGHDT and CDR2 YYEEEE. This CDR3 is built from 14 residues.